Given below is one T cell receptor (beta chain) in context. What it binds is not known. Being one base from a much bigger clone, this may be a read error. Extracted total RNA amounted to at least 5.5 micrograms for each sample. Sample-barcoded 5' priming and a J-beta primer mix drove a second PCR of roughly 7 to 11 cycles. TCRdb recomputed calls from the 5' RACE reads with MiXCR, one row per CDR3 protein. The sample lists about a million distinct CDR3 sequences, more than 30% seen once, with about 12% in the top ten. The CDR3 is 14 residues long. In germline, CDR1 is SGHRS, CDR2 YFSETQ. The source of the sample is a study of blood T cells in healthy people across ages. Study conclusions and caveats: Unsorted PBMCs blocked a conclusive comparison of naive and antigen-experienced cells.

The sequenced material came from blood. V gene TRBV5-1 combines with J gene TRBJ2-7, with a tentative D call TRBD2 (6 bases). The J call could be wrong; TRBJ2-5 is a better fit for the DNA end. This sequence was found in a man aged 18 to 30 in good health. The CDR3 DNA reads as TGCGCCAGCAGCTTGGAGGGAGGTCAAGGGACCCAGTACTTC. It translates to CASSLEGGQGTQYF.